This T cell receptor beta chain was found in a study of technical replicates of blood from a few donors. TCRdb keeps only in-frame clones here, not all; method: immunoSEQ multiplex PCR. The sample lists roughly 70,000 clones, roughly 93% seen once, with 0.2% to 0.3% in the top ten. The V segment lost 5 bases and the J segment 6 bases; nucleotides outside the gene matches: 9. This CDR3 is 15 amino acids long. Per germline, CDR1 SGHTA and CDR2 FQGTGA. The sequencing input was T cells isolated from PBMCs. The source of this sequence is a human donor in good health. The genes are TRBV7-3 and TRBJ2-3, with 9 bases identical to TRBD1. This CDR3 is CASSPGDRVRDTQYF. CDR3 nucleotide sequence: TGTGCCAGCAGCCCTGGGGACAGGGTCCGGGATACGCAGTATTTT. Full variable domain (rest looked up from reference TRBV7-3 and TRBJ2-3): GAGVSQTPSNKVTEKGKYVELRCDPISGHTALYWYRQSLGQGPEFLIYFQGTGAADDSGLPNDRFFAVRPEGSVSTLKIQRTERGDSAVYLCASSPGDRVRDTQYFGPGTRLTVL.